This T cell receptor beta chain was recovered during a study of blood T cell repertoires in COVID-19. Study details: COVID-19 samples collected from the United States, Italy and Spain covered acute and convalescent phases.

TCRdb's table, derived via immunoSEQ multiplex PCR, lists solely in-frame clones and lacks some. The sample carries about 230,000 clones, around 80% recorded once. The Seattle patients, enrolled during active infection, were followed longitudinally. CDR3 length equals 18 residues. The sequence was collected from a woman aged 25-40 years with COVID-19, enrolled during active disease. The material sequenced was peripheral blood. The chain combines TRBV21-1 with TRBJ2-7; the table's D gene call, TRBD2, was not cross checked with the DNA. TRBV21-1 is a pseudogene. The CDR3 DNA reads TGTGCCAGCAGCAAGAATAGCGGGAGCGGTCTGGGCTCCTACGAGCAGTACTTC. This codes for CASSKNSGSGLGSYEQYF.